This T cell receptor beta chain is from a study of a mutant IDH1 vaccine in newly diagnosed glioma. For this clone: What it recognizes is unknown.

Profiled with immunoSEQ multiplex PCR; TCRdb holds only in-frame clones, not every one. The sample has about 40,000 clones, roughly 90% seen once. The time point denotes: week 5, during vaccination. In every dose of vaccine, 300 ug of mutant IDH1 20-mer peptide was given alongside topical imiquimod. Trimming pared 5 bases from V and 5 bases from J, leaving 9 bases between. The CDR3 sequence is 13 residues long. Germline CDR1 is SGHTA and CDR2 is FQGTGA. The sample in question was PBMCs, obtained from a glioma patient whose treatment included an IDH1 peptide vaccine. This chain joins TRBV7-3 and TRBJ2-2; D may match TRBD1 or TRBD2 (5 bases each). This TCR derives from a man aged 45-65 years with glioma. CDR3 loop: CASSPEGTGELFF. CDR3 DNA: TGTGCCAGCAGCCCCGAGGGGACCGGGGAGCTGTTTTTT.